The clone carrying this T cell receptor (beta chain) was counted at least ten times. MiXCR was run by TCRdb on the reads, yielding one entry per CDR3 protein. Of 490,000 or so distinct CDR3 sequences in the sample, about 11% were seen once. CDR3 length equals 14 residues. V trimming: 5 bases; J trimming: 6 bases; junction bases outside the gene matches: 4. The germline V gene has CDR1 SEHNR and CDR2 FQNEAQ (reference sequence). The record originates from a study of T cell repertoires in cytomegalovirus infection. This rearrangement joins TRBV7-9 to TRBJ1-5, with TRBD1 matching 10 bases. The receptor was isolated from a human donor in good health (CMV status not recorded). Some clones in this sample may be carry-over from other donors' samples. Specimen: PBMCs. CDR3 sequence (DNA): TGTGCCAGCAGCCCCGGGACAGGGGCTCAGCCCCAGCATTTT. It translates to CASSPGTGAQPQHF.